These 6 T cell receptor beta chains originate from one sample sequenced in a study of T cell responses to AZD1222 COVID-19 vaccine. Profiling relied on immunoSEQ multiplex PCR, and the TCRdb table lists in-frame clones only, not all of them. Counted here are more than 90,000 clones, about four fifths occurring once; the ten biggest clones make up approximately 15%. The sequencing here drew on peripheral blood, taken 28 days after the second AZD1222 dose. Receptor source: an adult who received the AZD1222 COVID-19 vaccine.

The V gene is TRBV9, the J gene TRBJ2-1; maybe TRBD2 (5 bases). This CDR3 comprises 15 residues. Germline V gene data show CDR1 as SGDLS and CDR2 as YYNGEE. V dropped 0 bases and J dropped 5 bases, with 12 bases sitting between them. The CDR3 region is CASSVDPSLHNEQFF. CDR3 sequence (DNA): TGTGCCAGCAGCGTAGATCCTAGCCTACACAATGAGCAGTTCTTC.

This rearrangement joins TRBV7-6 to TRBJ2-2, with 8 positions matching TRBD2. Germline-derived CDR1 and CDR2 are SGHVS and FNYEAQ. The J segment lost 0 bases and the V segment lost 5 bases, leaving 5 bases of the junction unmatched. CDR3 length equals 16 residues. DNA for the CDR3: TGTGCCAGCAGCCGAGTCGGGGGGGCGAACACCGGGGAGCTGTTTTTT. It yields the protein CASSRVGGANTGELFF.

This clone was observed once. The chain carries TRBV7-2 and TRBJ1-1; the match to TRBD1 covers 7 bases. J gave up 1 base and V 5 bases, and 7 bases lay outside the gene matches. This CDR3 has 15 residues. The V gene's germline CDR1 is SGHTA and CDR2 FQGNSA. The CDR3 DNA follows: TGTGCCAGCAGCCCCACAGGGGCTTCGAACACTGAAGCTTTCTTT. The encoded protein is CASSPTGASNTEAFF.

The chain recombines TRBV19 with TRBJ1-5; tentatively, D is TRBD1 (6 bases). Germline values: CDR1 LNHDA, CDR2 SQIVND (reference sequence). The CDR3 spans 13 residues. Trimming took 3 bases from V and 7 from J, leaving 10 bases between them. The CDR3 region has the DNA TGTGCCAGTAGTATTACAGGGATGCAGCCCCAGCATTTT. Its protein is CASSITGMQPQHF.

This sequence joins TRBV5-1 and TRBJ1-1, with D hard to call. Germline V lookup: CDR1 SGHRS, CDR2 YFSETQ. This CDR3 has 15 residues. The ends were cut back, 4 bases at V and 5 bases at J, with 18 bases in the middle. The DNA of the CDR3 is TGCGCCAGCAGCCCCCTCATAAGTATGGATACTGAAGCTTTCTTT. Translated: CASSPLISMDTEAFF.

This chain connects TRBV21-1 to TRBJ2-1; TRBD2 is taken as the D call from the table, unchecked against the DNA. TRBV21-1 is an annotated pseudogene. The CDR3 is 15 residues long. The CDR3 sequence is CASSIGEGGINEQFF. CDR3 nucleotides: TGTGCCAGCAGCATAGGGGAGGGGGGGATCAATGAGCAGTTCTTC.